This TCR beta chain is from a study of shared clonotypes between healthy human individuals. This CDR3 has 13 amino acids. V was trimmed by 5 bases and J by 1 base, leaving 7 bases between them. Germline CDR1 reads LNHDA; CDR2 reads SQIVND (reference sequence). Using immunoSEQ multiplex PCR, the repertoire was profiled, and TCRdb retains in-frame clones only, with some absent. The sample carries a few hundred thousand clones, about 96% recorded once. This clonotype was sampled from a woman under 40 in good health. This chain connects TRBV19 to TRBJ2-3; tentatively, D is TRBD2 (6 bases). The sample was naive CD4+ T cells sorted from blood. Subset specified: CD45RA+ positively selected. CDR3: CASSVAGTDTQYF. Here the CDR3 DNA reads TGTGCCAGTAGTGTAGCGGGCACAGATACGCAGTATTTT. Variable domain in full (rest from reference TRBV19 and TRBJ2-3): DGGITQSPKYLFRKEGQNVTLSCEQNLNHDAMYWYRQDPGQGLRLIYYSQIVNDFQKGDIAEGYSVSREKKESFPLTVTSAQKNPTAFYLCASSVAGTDTQYFGPGTRLTVL.